This T cell receptor beta chain comes out of a study of blood T cell repertoires in COVID-19. Turning to the study itself: Specimens from acute and convalescent COVID-19 originated in the United States, Italy and Spain. Nucleic acid was either cDNA or gDNA, and it came from T cells, B-cell-depleted T cells, or PBMCs.

Germline loops: CDR1 KGHDR, CDR2 SFDVKD. Trimming at V came to 3 bases and at J to 8 bases, leaving 12 bases not matched to a gene. CDR3 length equals 16 residues. This clone appeared a few times. Original analysis: Amplifying reference gene primers gave estimates of nucleated cell counts. This table comes from immunoSEQ multiplex PCR, and its TCRdb copy is limited to in-frame clones, with some not included. V, J and clone size derive from that table, while D and trimming were established from the DNA sequence. The table has about 120,000 clones, 85% seen once. Sequencing used peripheral blood. The chain joins TRBV24-1 to TRBJ1-2; the match to TRBD1 covers 9 bases. The sequence was collected from an elderly man with active or convalescent COVID-19. CDR3 DNA sequence: TGTGCCACCAGTGATGCAGCGGACAGGGGACACGGAGGCTACACCTTC. Encoded protein: CATSDAADRGHGGYTF.